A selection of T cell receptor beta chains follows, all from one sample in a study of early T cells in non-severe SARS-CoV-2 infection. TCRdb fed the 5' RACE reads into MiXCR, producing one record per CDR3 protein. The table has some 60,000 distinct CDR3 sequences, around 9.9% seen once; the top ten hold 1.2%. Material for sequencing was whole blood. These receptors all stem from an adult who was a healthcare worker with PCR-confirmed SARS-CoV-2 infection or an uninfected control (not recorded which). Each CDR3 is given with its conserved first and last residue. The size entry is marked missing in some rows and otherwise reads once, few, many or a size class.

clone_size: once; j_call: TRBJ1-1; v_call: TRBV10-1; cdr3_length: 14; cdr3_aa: CASSDFTGNTEAFF
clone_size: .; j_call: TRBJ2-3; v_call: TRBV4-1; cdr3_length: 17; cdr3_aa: CASAPPLGGPSTDTQYF
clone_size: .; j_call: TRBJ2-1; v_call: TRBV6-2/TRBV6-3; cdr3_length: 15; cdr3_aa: CASSPGHGFGNEQFF
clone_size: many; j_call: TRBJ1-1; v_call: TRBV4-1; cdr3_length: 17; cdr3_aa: CASSQDPPTMENTEAFF
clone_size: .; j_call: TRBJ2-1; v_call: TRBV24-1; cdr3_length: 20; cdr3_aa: CATSDPSGSRRGKAYNEQFF
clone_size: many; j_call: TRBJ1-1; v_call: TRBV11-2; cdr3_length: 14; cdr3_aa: CASSLTMGNTEAFF
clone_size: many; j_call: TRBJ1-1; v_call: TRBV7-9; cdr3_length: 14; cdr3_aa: CASSFTTQGTEAFF
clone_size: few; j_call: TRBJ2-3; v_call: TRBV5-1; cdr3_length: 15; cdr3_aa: CASSKRTGEEDTQYF
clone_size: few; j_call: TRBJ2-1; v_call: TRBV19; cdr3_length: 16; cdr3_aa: CASSIAAGGPFNEQFF
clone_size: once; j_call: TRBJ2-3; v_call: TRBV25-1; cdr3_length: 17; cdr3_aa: CASSEYGTSLSTDTQYF
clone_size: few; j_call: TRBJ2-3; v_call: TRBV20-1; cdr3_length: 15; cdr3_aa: CSAVRLAGGKDTQYF
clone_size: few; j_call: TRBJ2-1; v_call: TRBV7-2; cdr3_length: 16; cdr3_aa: CASSLARLAGSNEQFF
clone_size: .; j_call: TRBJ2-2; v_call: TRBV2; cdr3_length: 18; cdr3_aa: CASRVPTSGGRLTGELFF
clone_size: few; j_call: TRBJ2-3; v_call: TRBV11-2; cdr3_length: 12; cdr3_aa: CASSTQSDTQYF
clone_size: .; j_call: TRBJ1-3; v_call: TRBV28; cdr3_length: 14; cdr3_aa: CASSLQGGLNTIYF
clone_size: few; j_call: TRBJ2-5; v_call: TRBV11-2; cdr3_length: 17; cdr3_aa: CASSLMLAGGPAETQYF
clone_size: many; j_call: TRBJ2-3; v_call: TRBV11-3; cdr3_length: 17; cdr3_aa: CASSSTIAGYGTDTQYF
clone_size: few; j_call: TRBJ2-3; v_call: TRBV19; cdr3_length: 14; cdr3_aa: CASSLGLPTDTQYF
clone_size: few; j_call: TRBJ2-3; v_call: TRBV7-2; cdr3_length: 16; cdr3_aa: CASSPRHAGGLDTQYF
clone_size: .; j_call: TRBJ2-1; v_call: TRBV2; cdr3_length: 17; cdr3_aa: CASSSQGLADSYNEQFF
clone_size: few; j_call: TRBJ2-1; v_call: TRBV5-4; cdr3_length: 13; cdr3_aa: CASSLGTAAEQFF
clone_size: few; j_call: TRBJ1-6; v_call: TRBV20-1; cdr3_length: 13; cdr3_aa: CSARERNNSPLHF
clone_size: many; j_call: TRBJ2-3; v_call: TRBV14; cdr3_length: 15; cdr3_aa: CASSQDGTSGDTQYF
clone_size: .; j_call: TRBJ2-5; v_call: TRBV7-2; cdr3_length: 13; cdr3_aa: CASSLGAKETQYF
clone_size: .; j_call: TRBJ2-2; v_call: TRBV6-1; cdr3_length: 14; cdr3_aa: CASIGPVNTGELFF
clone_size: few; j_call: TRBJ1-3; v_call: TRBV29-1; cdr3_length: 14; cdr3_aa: CSARQGAAGNTIYF
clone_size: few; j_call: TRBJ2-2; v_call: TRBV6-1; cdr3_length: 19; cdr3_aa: CASSEPSGGPSNVIGELFF
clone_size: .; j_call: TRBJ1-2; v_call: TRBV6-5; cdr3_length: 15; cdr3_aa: CASSRGGSYLTGYTF
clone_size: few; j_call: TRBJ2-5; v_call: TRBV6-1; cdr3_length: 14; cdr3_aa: CASNLAGLQETQYF
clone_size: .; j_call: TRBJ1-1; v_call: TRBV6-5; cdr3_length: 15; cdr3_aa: CASSLTTGEDTEAFF
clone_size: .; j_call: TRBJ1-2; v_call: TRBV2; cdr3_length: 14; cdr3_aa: CASSELEGDYGYTF
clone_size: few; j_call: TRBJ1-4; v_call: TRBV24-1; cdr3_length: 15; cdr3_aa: CATSDSEAANEKLFF
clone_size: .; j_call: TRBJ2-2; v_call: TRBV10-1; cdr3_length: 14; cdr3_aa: CASKEGTNTGELFF
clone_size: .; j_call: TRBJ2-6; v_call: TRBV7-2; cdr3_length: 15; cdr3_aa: CASSLVASGANVLTF
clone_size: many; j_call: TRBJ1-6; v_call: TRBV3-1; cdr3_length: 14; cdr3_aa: CASSQGVSHSPLHF
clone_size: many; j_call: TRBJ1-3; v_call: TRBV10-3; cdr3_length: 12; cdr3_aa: CAIRTDGNTIYF
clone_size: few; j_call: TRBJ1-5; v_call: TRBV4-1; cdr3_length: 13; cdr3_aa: CASSHFAEQPQHF
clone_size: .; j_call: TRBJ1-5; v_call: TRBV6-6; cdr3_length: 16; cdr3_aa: CASRLGQGGSEKPQHF
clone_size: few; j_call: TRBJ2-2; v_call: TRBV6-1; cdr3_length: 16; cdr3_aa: CASSGYWGSHTGELFF
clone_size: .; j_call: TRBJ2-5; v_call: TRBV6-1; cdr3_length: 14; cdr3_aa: CASSEQGFQETQYF
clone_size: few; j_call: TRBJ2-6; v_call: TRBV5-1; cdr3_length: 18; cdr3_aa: CASSLSSQGNSGANVLTF
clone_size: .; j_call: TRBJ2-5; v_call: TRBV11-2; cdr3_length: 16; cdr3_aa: CASSLGISNAPETQYF
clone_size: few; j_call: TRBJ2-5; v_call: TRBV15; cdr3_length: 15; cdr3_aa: CATTLSGQGLETQYF
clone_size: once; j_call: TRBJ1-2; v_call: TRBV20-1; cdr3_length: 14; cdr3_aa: CSAQADTENYGYTF
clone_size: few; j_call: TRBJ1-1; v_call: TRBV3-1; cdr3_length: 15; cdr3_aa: CASSQDWGLITEAFF
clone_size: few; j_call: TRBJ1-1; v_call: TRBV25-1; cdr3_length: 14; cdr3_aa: CASSEAGTGAEAFF
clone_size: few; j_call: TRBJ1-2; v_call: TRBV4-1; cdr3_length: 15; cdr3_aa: CASSSGARANYGYTF
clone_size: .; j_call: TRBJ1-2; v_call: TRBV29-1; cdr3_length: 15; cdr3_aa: CSVEEGTGGNYGYTF
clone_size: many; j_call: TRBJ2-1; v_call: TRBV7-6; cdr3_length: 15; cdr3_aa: CASSSPSDRGNEQFF
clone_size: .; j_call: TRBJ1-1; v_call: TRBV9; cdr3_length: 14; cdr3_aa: CASSANRAGTEAFF
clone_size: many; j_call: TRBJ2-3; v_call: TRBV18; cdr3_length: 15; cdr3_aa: CASSPGQGNTDTQYF